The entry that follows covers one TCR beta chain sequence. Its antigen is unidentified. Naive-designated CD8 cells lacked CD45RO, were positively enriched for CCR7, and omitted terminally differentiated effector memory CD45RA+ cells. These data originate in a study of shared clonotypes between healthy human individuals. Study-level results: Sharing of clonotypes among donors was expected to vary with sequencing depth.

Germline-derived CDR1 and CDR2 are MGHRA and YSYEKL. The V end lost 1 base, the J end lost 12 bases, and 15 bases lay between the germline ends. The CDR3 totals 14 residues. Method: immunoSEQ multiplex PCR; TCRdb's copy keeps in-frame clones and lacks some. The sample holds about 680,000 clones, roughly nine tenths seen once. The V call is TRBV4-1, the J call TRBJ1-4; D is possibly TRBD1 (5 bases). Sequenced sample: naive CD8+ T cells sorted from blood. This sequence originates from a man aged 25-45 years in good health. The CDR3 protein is CASSQAGTMRELFF. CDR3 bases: TGCGCCAGCAGCCAAGCAGGGACCATGAGGGAACTGTTTTTT.